This T cell receptor (beta chain) was observed in a study of blood T cell repertoires in COVID-19. Study summary: Nucleic acid was either cDNA or gDNA, and it came from T cells, B-cell-depleted T cells, or PBMCs.

This CDR3 comprises 14 residues. Trimming stripped 6 bases from V and 0 bases from J, with 9 bases between. CDR1 and CDR2 (germline): MNHEY, SVGEGT. Participant ages covered roughly 18 to 89 years across about two dozen US areas. Two consecutive negative NP/OP PCR tests, clearance, or resolved symptoms defined Cohort 3 recovery. Only in-frame clones appear in the TCRdb table, and some are missing; sequencing was by immunoSEQ multiplex PCR. The sample has around 140,000 clones; approximately 87% are singletons. The source material was PBMCs or T cells enriched from blood (not recorded which). The clonotype was recovered from a man in his fifties or sixties who had recovered from COVID-19. V is TRBV6-2 or TRBV6-3 and J is TRBJ2-1; the D is unclear. In DNA form, the CDR3 reads TGTGCCAGCAGGCCTCTTAGCTCCTACAATGAGCAGTTCTTC. Encoded protein: CASRPLSSYNEQFF.